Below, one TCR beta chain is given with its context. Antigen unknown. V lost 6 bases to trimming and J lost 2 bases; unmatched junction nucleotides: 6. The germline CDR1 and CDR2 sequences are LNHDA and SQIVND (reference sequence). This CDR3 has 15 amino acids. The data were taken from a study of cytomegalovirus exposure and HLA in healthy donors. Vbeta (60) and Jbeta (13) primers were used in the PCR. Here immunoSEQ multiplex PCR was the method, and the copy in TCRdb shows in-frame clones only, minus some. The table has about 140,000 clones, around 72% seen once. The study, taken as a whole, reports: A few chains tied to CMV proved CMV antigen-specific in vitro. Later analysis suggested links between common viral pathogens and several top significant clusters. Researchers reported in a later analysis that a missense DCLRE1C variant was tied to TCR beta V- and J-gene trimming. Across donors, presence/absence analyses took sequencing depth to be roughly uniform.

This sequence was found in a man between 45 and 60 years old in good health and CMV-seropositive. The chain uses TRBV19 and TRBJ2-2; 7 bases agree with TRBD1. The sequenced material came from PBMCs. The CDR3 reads CASSGTEINTGELFF. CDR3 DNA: TGTGCCAGTAGCGGGACAGAGATTAACACCGGGGAGCTGTTTTTT.